Following are 24 T cell receptor beta chains from one sample sequenced in a study of blood T cells in healthy people across ages. With a J-beta primer mix and a sample-barcoded 5' primer, a second PCR ran about 7 to 11 cycles. Via MiXCR, TCRdb re-called the 5' RACE reads, giving one row per CDR3 protein. The table records 1.5 million or so distinct CDR3 sequences, approximately 42% of them present only once. Sequenced: blood. Receptors were obtained from a woman under 30 in good health.

The chain combines TRBV6-1 with TRBJ2-7; TRBD1 aligns across 7 bases. Germline CDR1 and CDR2: MNHNS and SASEGT. The CDR3 sequence is 15 residues long. After removal of 7 bases from V and 4 bases from J, the junction contained 13 bases not matched to a gene. Written as DNA, the CDR3 is TGTGCCAGCATGCCATCCGGGACAGCAGCATACGAGCAGTACTTC. Encoded protein: CASMPSGTAAYEQYF.

This clonotype occurred a few times. The chain couples TRBV6-1 to TRBJ2-4, with D perhaps being TRBD1 or TRBD2 (6 bases each). This CDR3 region has 16 residues. Trimming left V 7 bases short and J 1 base short, with 17 bases between. CDR1 and CDR2 (germline): MNHNS, SASEGT. The CDR3 spells CASTELGGFAKNIQYF. CDR3 in DNA: TGTGCCAGCACCGAACTGGGGGGCTTTGCCAAAAACATTCAGTACTTC.

The gene calls are TRBV21-1 and TRBJ2-5; no check of the table's D call, TRBD1, against the DNA was made. TRBV21-1 is assigned pseudogene status. The CDR3 contains 15 residues. The CDR3 region is CASSKGTGGEETQYF. The CDR3, as DNA: TGTGCCAGCAGCAAAGGGACAGGGGGTGAAGAGACCCAGTACTTC.

The chain uses TRBV7-2 and TRBJ2-4, with D perhaps TRBD1 or TRBD2 (5 bases each). The assigned J gene may be wrong: the sequence end matches TRBJ2-7 better. This CDR3 comprises 11 residues. CDR1 and CDR2 from the germline V gene are SGHTA and FQGNSA. The CDR3 DNA sequence: TGTGCCAGTCGCCGGGGCAACGAGCAGTACTTC. Amino acid sequence: CASRRGNEQYF.

A note on this clonotype: Since the CDR3 does not end with the conserved phenylalanine or tryptophan, this likely comes from a read error. This chain links TRBV12-3 or TRBV12-4 with TRBJ2-1; D possibly matches TRBD1 or TRBD2 (5 bases each). The better agreement between TRBJ2-7 and the DNA end casts doubt on the J call. The CDR3 runs to 14 residues. Here the CDR3 reads CASSQRGPYNEQYL. CDR3 DNA sequence: TGTGCCAGCAGCCAGAGGGGCCCGTACAATGAGCAGTACTTA.

This clonotype was observed a handful of times. The CDR3 DNA reads as TGCAGCGTTGGACTACTTAACACAGATACGCAGTATTTT. It yields the protein CSVGLLNTDTQYF. This chain joins TRBV29-1 and TRBJ2-3; a possible D gene is TRBD2 (5 bases). CDR1 and CDR2 (germline): SQVTM, ANQGSEA. The CDR3 has 13 residues. Trimming stripped 4 bases from V and 2 bases from J, with 10 bases between.

In its sample, this clonotype was seen a few times. This chain uses TRBV5-1 with TRBJ2-5; unclear D gene. Trimming cost V 3 bases and J 1 base, with 10 bases left between them. This CDR3 comprises 14 residues. The germline V gene has CDR1 SGHRS and CDR2 YFSETQ. The CDR3, as DNA: TGCGCCAGCAGCTCCGTTCCCGGCCAAGAGACCCAGTACTTC. Amino acid sequence: CASSSVPGQETQYF.

In regard to this clonotype: At one boundary the junction diverges from the germline segment, which might be a read error. The V and J genes are TRBV18 and TRBJ2-1; D is unresolved. The CDR3 length is 13 residues. Germline lookup yields CDR1 KGHSH and CDR2 LQKENI. The CDR3 region has the DNA TGCGCCAGCTCAACCCCTCGGAGCAATGAGCAGTTCTTC. It specifies CASSTPRSNEQFF.

The chain's CDR3 is CASGPSRGTEAFF. DNA for the CDR3: TGTGCCAGCGGCCCTTCCAGGGGTACTGAAGCTTTCTTT. The chain is built from TRBV7-2 and TRBJ1-1; D is perhaps TRBD1 (6 bases). The CDR3 covers 13 residues. Germline CDR1 is SGHTA and CDR2 is FQGNSA. With 8 bases removed from V and 5 bases from J, the gap between germline ends came to 15 bases.

In its sample, this clonotype was seen a few times. The chain uses TRBV7-2 and TRBJ2-7; no reliable D call. The CDR3 is 13 amino acids. The V and J ends lost 4 bases and 3 bases respectively, with 10 bases between them. Germline V gene data show CDR1 as SGHTA and CDR2 as FQGNSA. The CDR3 nucleotides read TGTGCCAGCAGCTACCAGACGGTCTACGAGCAGTACTTC. It is translated as CASSYQTVYEQYF.

The chain joins TRBV9 to TRBJ2-3, with D maybe TRBD2 (5 bases). Germline CDR1 and CDR2: SGDLS and YYNGEE. Trimming removed 0 bases at V and 1 base at J, with 12 bases between. This CDR3 contains 16 residues. CDR3 protein: CASSVGTGLGTDTQYF. The DNA of the CDR3 is TGTGCCAGCAGCGTAGGGACTGGGCTAGGCACAGATACGCAGTATTTT.

Concerning this clonotype itself: One junction end disagrees with the germline gene, perhaps due to a read error. The V and J genes are TRBV7-9 and TRBJ1-4; D might be TRBD1 (6 bases). The CDR3 loop spans 13 amino acids. The germline CDR1 and CDR2 sequences are SEHNR and FQNEAQ (reference sequence). The CDR3 is CSSSLGGSEKLFF. As DNA, the CDR3 is TGTTCCAGCAGCTTAGGGGGAAGTGAAAAACTGTTTTTT.

V is TRBV6-2 or TRBV6-3 and J is TRBJ2-5, with D hard to call. Gene TRBJ2-1 matches the end of the DNA better, so the J call may be wrong. The V gene's germline CDR1 is MNHEY and CDR2 SVGEGT. The CDR3 loop spans 15 amino acids. CDR3 nucleotides: TGTGCCAGCAAGCCGGGCGCGGCCTACCAAGAGACCCAGTTCTTC. It yields the protein CASKPGAAYQETQFF.

This clonotype was observed many times. The rearrangement joins TRBV15 to TRBJ2-3; TRBD2 aligns across 8 bases. V was clipped by 9 bases and J by 5 bases; unmatched bases: 10. CDR1 LNHNV and CDR2 YYDKDF come from the germline V gene (reference sequence). The CDR3 is made up of 14 amino acids. CDR3 loop: CATRNGGAGDTQYF. In nucleotides, the CDR3 is TGTGCCACAAGAAACGGGGGGGCTGGAGATACGCAGTATTTT.

The chain carries TRBV11-1 and TRBJ2-3, with TRBD2 identical over 9 bases. In germline, CDR1 is SGHAT, CDR2 FQDESV (reference sequence). The CDR3 has 15 amino acids. Unmatched junction bases numbered 4, after V lost 4 bases and J lost 2 bases. For the CDR3, the DNA is TGTGCCAGCAGCTCCGGCGGGGGGGACACAGATACGCAGTATTTT. This translates into CASSSGGGDTDTQYF.

The count of this clonotype is one. This may stem from a read error, because a much larger clone lies one nucleotide away. This sequence joins TRBV4-3 and TRBJ2-7, with D perhaps matching TRBD1 or TRBD2 (5 bases each). V lost 1 base, J lost 7 bases, and 20 bases lay in between. Germline assignment: CDR1 LGHNA and CDR2 YSLEER. CDR3 length equals 16 residues. The CDR3 nucleotides read TGCGCCAGCAGCCAAGCTGGGGACGGGGCGTCGAATGAGCAGTACTTC. Translating it yields CASSQAGDGASNEQYF.

The chain employs TRBV4-3 and TRBJ2-5, with D maybe TRBD2 (6 bases). Germline V gives CDR1 LGHNA, CDR2 YSLEER. Trimming cost V 0 bases and J 4 bases, with 12 bases left between them. CDR3 length equals 15 residues. CDR3 sequence reads: CASSQDFEEGETQYF. DNA of the CDR3: TGCGCCAGCAGCCAAGATTTTGAGGAGGGAGAGACCCAGTACTTC.

The rearrangement uses TRBV4-2 and TRBJ2-3; D is undetermined. The germline V gene encodes CDR1 LGHNA and CDR2 YNFKEQ. The CDR3 spans 15 residues. The V end was cut by 1 base, the J end by 2 bases, with 10 bases between. CDR3 coding DNA: TGTGCCAGCAGCCAAGTGGCACGGTCCACAGATACGCAGTATTTT. Amino acid sequence: CASSQVARSTDTQYF.

The CDR3: CASTRRNRVGADTQYF. CDR3 DNA: TGTGCCAGCACCCGTCGGAACAGGGTGGGCGCAGATACGCAGTATTTT. The V call is TRBV25-1, the J call TRBJ2-3; tentative D call: TRBD1 (6 bases). The CDR3 totals 16 residues. V was shortened by 7 bases and J by 4 bases, with 21 bases between the two germline ends. The germline V gene has CDR1 MGHDK and CDR2 SYGVNS.

The CDR3 coding sequence is TGTGCCAGCAGCCTTCTGGGGCAGAACACTGAGCAGTTCTTC. Its protein product is CASSLLGQNTEQFF. V usage is TRBV7-9 and J usage is TRBJ2-1, with D possibly being TRBD1 (5 bases). The V gene's germline CDR1 is SEHNR and CDR2 FQNEAQ (reference sequence). The CDR3 is made up of 14 amino acids. Trimming stripped 5 bases from V and 9 bases from J, with 17 bases between.

The chain carries TRBV7-2 and TRBJ2-1; 13 bases line up with TRBD2. The trim removed 1 base at V and 8 bases at J, leaving 2 bases unmatched. Germline loops: CDR1 SGHTA, CDR2 FQGNSA. The CDR3 extends over 15 amino acids. CDR3: CASSLEGLAGHEQFF. DNA for the CDR3: TGTGCCAGCAGCTTAGAGGGACTAGCGGGGCATGAGCAGTTCTTC.

The chain links TRBV27 to TRBJ2-2, with 10 bases that match TRBD1. Losses at the gene ends were 8 bases for V and 4 bases for J; bases not matched to a gene: 7. The CDR3 runs 15 residues. Germline V gene sequence: CDR1 MNHEY, CDR2 SMNVEV (reference sequence). DNA for the CDR3: TGTGCCAGCTTAACCCGGACAGGGGGCACCGGGGAGCTGTTTTTT. Residues: CASLTRTGGTGELFF.

In its sample, this clonotype was seen many times. The gene calls are TRBV29-1 and TRBJ2-1; possible D gene TRBD2, 6 bases. Germline CDR1 and CDR2: SQVTM and ANQGSEA. The CDR3 runs to 15 residues. V was cut by 2 bases and J by 0 bases, with 11 bases left in between. In DNA, the CDR3 is TGCAGCGTTGAACGGGGGTGGGGCTCCTACAATGAGCAGTTCTTC. Protein product: CSVERGWGSYNEQFF.

The chain is built from TRBV6-1 and TRBJ2-1; tentative D call: TRBD2 (7 bases). Trimming took 4 bases from V and 4 from J, leaving 17 bases between them. The germline CDR1 and CDR2 sequences are MNHNS and SASEGT. The CDR3 covers 16 residues. The CDR3 DNA is TGTGCCAGCAGTGGAGGTTTCGGGGGGCTTTACAATGAGCAGTTCTTC. This translates into CASSGGFGGLYNEQFF.